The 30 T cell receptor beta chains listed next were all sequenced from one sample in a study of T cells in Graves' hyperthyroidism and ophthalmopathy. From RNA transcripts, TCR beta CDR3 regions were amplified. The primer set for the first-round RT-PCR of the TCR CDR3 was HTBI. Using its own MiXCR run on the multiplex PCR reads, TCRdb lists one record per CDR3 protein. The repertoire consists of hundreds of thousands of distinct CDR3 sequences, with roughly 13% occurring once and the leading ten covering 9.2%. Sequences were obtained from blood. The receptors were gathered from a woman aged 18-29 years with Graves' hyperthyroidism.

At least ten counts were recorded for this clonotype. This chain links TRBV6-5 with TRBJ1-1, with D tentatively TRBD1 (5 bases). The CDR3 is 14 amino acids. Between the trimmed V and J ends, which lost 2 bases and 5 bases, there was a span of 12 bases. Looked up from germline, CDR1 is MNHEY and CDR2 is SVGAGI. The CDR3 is CASSYGSGGTEAFF. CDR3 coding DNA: TGTGCCAGCAGTTACGGGTCTGGGGGAACTGAAGCTTTCTTT.

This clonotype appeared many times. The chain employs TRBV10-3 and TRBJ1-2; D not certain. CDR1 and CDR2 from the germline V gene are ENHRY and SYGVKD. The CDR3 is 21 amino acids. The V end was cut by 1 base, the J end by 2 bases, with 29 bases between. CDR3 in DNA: TGTGCCATCAGTGAGTACCTTAGGGTCGTTGTCTTCGGGGAACCGAACTATGGCTACACCTTC. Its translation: CAISEYLRVVVFGEPNYGYTF.

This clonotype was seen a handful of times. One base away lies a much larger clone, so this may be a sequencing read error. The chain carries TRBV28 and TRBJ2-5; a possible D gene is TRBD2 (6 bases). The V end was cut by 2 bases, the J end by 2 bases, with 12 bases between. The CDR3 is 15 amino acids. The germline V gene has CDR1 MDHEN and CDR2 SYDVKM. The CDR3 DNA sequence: TGTGCCAGCAGTTTACAGTTAGCGGTTCAAGAGACCCAGTACTTC. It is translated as CASSLQLAVQETQYF.

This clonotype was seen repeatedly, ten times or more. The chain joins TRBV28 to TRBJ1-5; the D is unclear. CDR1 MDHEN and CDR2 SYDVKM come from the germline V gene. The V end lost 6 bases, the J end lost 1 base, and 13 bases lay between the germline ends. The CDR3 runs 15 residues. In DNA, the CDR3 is TGTGCCAGCAGGCCTTGGCTGGAGAGCAATCAGCCCCAGCATTTT. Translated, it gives CASRPWLESNQPQHF.

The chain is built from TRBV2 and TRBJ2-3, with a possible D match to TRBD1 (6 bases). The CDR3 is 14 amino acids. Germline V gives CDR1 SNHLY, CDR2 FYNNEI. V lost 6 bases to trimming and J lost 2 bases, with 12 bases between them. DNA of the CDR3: TGTGCCAGCAGCCCGGGACACTACACAGATACGCAGTATTTT. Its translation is CASSPGHYTDTQYF.

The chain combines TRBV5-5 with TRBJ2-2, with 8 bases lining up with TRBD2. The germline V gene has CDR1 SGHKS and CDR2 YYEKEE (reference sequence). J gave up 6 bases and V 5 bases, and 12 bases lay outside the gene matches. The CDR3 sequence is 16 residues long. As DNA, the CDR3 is TGTGCCAGCAGTTTCACCGGGACTAGTGAGGCCGGGGAGCTGTTTTTT. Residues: CASSFTGTSEAGELFF.

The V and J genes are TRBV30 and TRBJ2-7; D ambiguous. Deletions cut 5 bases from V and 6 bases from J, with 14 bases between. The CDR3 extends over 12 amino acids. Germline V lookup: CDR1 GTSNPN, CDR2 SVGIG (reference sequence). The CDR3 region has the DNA TGTGCCTGGGCTTATGGGGATACCGAGCAGTACTTC. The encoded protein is CAWAYGDTEQYF.

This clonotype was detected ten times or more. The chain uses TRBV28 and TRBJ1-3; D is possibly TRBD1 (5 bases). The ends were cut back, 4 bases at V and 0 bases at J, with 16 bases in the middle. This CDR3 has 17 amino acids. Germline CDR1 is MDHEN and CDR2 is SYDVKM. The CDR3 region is CASSWGVRGSSGNTIYF. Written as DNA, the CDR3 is TGTGCCAGCAGTTGGGGGGTGAGGGGAAGCTCTGGAAACACCATATATTTT.

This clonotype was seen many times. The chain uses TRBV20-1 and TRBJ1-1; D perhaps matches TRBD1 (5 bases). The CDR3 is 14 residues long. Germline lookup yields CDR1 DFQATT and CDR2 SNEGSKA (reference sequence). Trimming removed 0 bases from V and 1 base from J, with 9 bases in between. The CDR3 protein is CSARDITGNTEAFF. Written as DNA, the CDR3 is TGCAGTGCTAGAGATATCACAGGGAACACTGAAGCTTTCTTT.

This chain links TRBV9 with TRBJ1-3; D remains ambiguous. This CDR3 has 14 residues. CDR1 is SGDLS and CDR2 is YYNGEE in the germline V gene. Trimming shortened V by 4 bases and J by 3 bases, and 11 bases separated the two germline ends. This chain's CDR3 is CASSLLPGGNTIYF. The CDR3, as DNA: TGTGCCAGCAGCCTCCTCCCGGGTGGAAACACCATATATTTT. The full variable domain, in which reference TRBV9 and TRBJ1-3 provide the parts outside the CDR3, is DSGVTQTPKHLITATGQRVTLRCSPRSGDLSVYWYQQSLDQGLQFLIQYYNGEERAKGNILERFSAQQFPDLHSELNLSSLELGDSALYFCASSLLPGGNTIYFGEGSWLTVV.

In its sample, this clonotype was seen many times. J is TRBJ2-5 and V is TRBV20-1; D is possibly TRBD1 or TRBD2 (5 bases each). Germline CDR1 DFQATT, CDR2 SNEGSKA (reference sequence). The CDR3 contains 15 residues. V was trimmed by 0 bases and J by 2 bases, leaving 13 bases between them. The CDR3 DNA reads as TGCAGTGCTAGAGATTTCAGGGAGACGCAAGAGACCCAGTACTTC. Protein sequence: CSARDFRETQETQYF.

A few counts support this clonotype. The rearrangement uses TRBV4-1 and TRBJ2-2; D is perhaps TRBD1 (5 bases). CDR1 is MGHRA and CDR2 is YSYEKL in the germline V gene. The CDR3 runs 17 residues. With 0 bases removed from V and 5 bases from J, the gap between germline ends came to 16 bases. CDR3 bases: TGCGCCAGCAGCCAAGATCGACAGCTGTCGGTAACCGGGGAGCTGTTTTTT. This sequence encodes CASSQDRQLSVTGELFF.

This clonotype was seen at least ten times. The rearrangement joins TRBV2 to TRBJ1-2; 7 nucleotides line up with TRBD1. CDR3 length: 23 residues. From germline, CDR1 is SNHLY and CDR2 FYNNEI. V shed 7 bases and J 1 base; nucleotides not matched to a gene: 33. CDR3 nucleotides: TGTGCCAGCATGGGACCGCCAGTGGAAGGGACGGCTTACCGGGACAGAGTTAACTATGGCTACACCTTC. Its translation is CASMGPPVEGTAYRDRVNYGYTF.

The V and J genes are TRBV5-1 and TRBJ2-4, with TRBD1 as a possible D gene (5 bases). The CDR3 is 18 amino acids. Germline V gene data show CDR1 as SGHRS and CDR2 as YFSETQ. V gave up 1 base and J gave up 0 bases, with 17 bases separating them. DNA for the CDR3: TGCGCCAGCAGCTTGAGTGGGGCCGCAAGCCTAGCCAAAAACATTCAGTACTTC. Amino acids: CASSLSGAASLAKNIQYF.

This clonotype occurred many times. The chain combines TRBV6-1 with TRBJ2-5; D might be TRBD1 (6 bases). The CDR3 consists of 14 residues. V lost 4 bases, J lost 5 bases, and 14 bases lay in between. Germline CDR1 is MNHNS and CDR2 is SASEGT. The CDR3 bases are TGTGCCAGCAGTGTGGAGAACAGGGTGGAGACCCAGTACTTC. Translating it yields CASSVENRVETQYF.

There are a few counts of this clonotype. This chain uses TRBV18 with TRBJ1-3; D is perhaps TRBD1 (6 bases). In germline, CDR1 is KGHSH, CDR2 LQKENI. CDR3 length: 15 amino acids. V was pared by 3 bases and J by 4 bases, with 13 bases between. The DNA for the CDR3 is TGTGCCAGCTCACCTACAGGGCGCCTGGGAAACACCATATATTTT. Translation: CASSPTGRLGNTIYF.

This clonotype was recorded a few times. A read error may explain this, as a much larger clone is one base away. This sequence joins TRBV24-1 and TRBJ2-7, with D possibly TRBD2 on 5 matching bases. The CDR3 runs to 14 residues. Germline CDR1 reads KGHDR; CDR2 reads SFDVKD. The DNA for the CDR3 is TGTGCCACCAGTGAGTCCCCGGACTCCTACGGGCAGTACTTC. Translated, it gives CATSESPDSYGQYF.

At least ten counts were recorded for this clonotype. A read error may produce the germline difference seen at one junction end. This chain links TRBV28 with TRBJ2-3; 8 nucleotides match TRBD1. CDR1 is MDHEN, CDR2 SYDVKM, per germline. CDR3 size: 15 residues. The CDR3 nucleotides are TGTGCCAGCAGCTTATACGGACAGGGAACGGCGACGCAGTATTTT. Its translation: CASSLYGQGTATQYF.

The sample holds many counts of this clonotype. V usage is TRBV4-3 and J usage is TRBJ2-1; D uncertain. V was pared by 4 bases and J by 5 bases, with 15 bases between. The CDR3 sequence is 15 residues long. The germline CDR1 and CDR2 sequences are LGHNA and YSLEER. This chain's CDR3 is CASSPTRWTNNEQFF. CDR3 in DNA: TGCGCCAGCAGCCCCACCCGATGGACCAACAATGAGCAGTTCTTC.

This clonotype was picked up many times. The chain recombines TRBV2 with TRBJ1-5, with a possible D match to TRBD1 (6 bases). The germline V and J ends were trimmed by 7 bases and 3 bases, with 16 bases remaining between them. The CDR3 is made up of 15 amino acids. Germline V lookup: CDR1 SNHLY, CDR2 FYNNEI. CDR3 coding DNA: TGTGCCAGCATGAGGGGGATTCCGATCAATCAGCCCCAGCATTTT. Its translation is CASMRGIPINQPQHF.

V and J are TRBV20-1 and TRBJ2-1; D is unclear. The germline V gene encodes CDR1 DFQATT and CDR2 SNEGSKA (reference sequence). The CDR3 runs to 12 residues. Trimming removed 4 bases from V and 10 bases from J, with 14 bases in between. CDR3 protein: CSAKKVAREQFF. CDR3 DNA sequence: TGCAGTGCTAAGAAGGTGGCCCGGGAGCAGTTCTTC.

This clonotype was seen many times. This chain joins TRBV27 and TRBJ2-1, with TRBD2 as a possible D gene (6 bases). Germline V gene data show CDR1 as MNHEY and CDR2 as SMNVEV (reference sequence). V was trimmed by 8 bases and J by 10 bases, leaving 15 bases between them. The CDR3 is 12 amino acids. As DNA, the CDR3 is TGTGCCAGCTGGGGGGTGGGCGGGGAGCAGTTCTTC. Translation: CASWGVGGEQFF.

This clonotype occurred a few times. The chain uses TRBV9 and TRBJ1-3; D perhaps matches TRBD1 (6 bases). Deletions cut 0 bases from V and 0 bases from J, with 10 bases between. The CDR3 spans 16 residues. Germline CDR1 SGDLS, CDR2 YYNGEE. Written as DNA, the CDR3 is TGTGCCAGCAGCGTAGAAGGGGGACCCTCTGGAAACACCATATATTTT. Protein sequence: CASSVEGGPSGNTIYF.

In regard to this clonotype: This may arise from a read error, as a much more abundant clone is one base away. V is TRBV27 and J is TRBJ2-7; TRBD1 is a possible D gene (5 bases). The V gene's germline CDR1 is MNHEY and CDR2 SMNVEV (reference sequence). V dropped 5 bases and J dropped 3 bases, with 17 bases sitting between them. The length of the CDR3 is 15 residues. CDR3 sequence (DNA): TGTGCCAGCAGTATTGGGGCAGGGTCGGTCTACGAGCAGTACTTC. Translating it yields CASSIGAGSVYEQYF.

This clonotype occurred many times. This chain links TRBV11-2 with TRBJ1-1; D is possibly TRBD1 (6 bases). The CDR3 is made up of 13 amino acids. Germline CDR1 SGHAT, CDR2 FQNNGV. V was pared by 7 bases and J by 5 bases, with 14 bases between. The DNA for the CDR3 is TGTGCCAGCACCCCTAGGGGGGAGACTGAAGCTTTCTTT. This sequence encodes CASTPRGETEAFF.

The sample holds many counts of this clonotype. This CDR3 reads CASSPPGLAGGPYNEQFF. The CDR3 DNA follows: TGTGCCAGCAGTCCTCCGGGACTAGCGGGGGGGCCCTACAATGAGCAGTTCTTC. The chain joins TRBV12-3 or TRBV12-4 to TRBJ2-1; 16 bases match TRBD2. V shed 5 bases, J shed 2 bases, and the junction held 6 bases outside the gene matches. The CDR3 covers 18 residues.

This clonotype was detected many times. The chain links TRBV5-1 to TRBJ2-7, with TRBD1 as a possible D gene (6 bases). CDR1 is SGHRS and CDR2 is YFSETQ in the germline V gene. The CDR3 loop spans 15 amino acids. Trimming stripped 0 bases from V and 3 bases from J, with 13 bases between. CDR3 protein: CASSLGQAEYYEQYF. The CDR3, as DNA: TGCGCCAGCAGCTTGGGACAGGCAGAGTACTACGAGCAGTACTTC.

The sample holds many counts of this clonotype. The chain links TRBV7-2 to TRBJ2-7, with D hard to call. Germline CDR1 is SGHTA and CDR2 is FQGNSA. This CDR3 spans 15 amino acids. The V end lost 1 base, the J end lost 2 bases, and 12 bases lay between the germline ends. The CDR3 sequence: CASSLDRYAPYEQYF. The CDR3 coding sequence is TGTGCCAGCAGCTTAGATAGATATGCCCCCTACGAGCAGTACTTC.

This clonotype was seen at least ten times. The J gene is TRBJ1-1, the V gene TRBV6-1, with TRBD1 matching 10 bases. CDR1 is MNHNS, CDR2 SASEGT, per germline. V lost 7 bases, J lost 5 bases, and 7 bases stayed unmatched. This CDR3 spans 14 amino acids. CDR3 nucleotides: TGTGCCAGCACCCGGACAGGGGGGAGGACTGAAGCTTTCTTT. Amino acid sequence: CASTRTGGRTEAFF.

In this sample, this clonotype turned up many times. CDR3 sequence: CSARDGVGTVGEKLFF. The CDR3 DNA reads as TGCAGTGCTAGAGATGGAGTGGGGACAGTAGGAGAAAAACTGTTTTTT. The V gene is TRBV20-1, the J gene TRBJ1-4; 7 bases match TRBD1. Germline-derived CDR1 and CDR2 are DFQATT and SNEGSKA (reference sequence). Trimming cost V 0 bases and J 8 bases; bases outside gene matches: 12. CDR3 length: 16 amino acids.